Each of the 29 T cell receptor beta chains below was sequenced from the same sample in a study of blood T cell repertoires in COVID-19. Using immunoSEQ multiplex PCR, the repertoire was profiled, and TCRdb retains in-frame clones only, with some absent. The sample carries more than 200,000 clones, approximately 91% recorded once. The sequenced sample consisted of peripheral blood. The receptors shown here come from a human donor in a cohort sampled during active COVID-19.

The chain is built from TRBV2 and TRBJ2-3; D gene ambiguous. This CDR3 has 11 amino acids. V was trimmed by 2 bases and J by 6 bases, leaving 3 bases between them. Germline V lookup: CDR1 SNHLY, CDR2 FYNNEI. The CDR3 spells CASSEYDTQYF. The CDR3 DNA reads TGTGCCAGCAGTGAATATGATACGCAGTATTTT.

The chain combines TRBV5-1 with TRBJ1-1; the match to TRBD1 covers 10 bases. Germline V gives CDR1 SGHRS, CDR2 YFSETQ. CDR3 length: 15 amino acids. V trimming: 3 bases; J trimming: 3 bases; junction bases outside the gene matches: 5. The CDR3 nucleotides read TGCGCCAGCAGCTGGACAGGGGGAGAGTACACTGAAGCTTTCTTT. Translated: CASSWTGGEYTEAFF.

In nucleotides, the CDR3 is TGCGCCAGCAGCCATCCGACAGGGGGCCCACTCGTGGGCACAGATACGCAGTATTTT. Protein: CASSHPTGGPLVGTDTQYF. The rearrangement links TRBV4-3 to TRBJ2-3, with TRBD1 matching 10 bases. The CDR3 covers 19 residues. Germline V gene sequence: CDR1 LGHNA, CDR2 YSLEER. Trimming took 3 bases from V and 1 from J; bases not matched to a gene: 13.

The chain joins TRBV30 to TRBJ1-5, with a possible D match to TRBD1 (5 bases). CDR1 and CDR2 (germline): GTSNPN, SVGIG (reference sequence). V was shortened by 0 bases and J by 0 bases, with 6 bases between the two germline ends. There are 14 residues in the CDR3. This chain's CDR3 is CAWSVGVSNQPQHF. In DNA form, the CDR3 reads TGTGCCTGGAGTGTAGGGGTTAGCAATCAGCCCCAGCATTTT.

The rearrangement links TRBV5-1 to TRBJ1-1; 7 bases line up with TRBD1. V lost 3 bases, J lost 0 bases, and 8 bases stayed unmatched. The CDR3 loop spans 16 amino acids. Germline-derived CDR1 and CDR2 are SGHRS and YFSETQ. The CDR3 DNA reads TGCGCCAGCAGCTCCCGGACAGGACGCATGAACACTGAAGCTTTCTTT. Protein: CASSSRTGRMNTEAFF.

CDR3 nucleotide sequence: TGTGCCAGCAGCTTAGAAGGAGGATACGAGCAGTACTTC. Protein sequence: CASSLEGGYEQYF. This rearrangement joins TRBV7-2 to TRBJ2-7, with a weak D call TRBD2 (5 bases). This CDR3 is built from 13 residues. The V gene lost 1 base and the J gene lost 4 bases, with 8 bases spanning the gap. Per the germline V gene, CDR1 is SGHTA and CDR2 is FQGNSA.

The chain uses TRBV7-9 and TRBJ1-6; possibly TRBD1 for D (5 bases). The CDR3 length is 13 residues. V lost 1 base to trimming and J lost 7 bases, with 5 bases between them. The germline gives CDR1 SEHNR, CDR2 FQNEAQ (reference sequence). For the CDR3, the DNA is TGTGCCAGCAGCTTAGAGGGGAATTCACCCCTCCACTTT. Protein product: CASSLEGNSPLHF.

This rearrangement joins TRBV27 to TRBJ2-4, with D maybe TRBD2 (5 bases). Per the germline V gene, CDR1 is MNHEY and CDR2 is SMNVEV (reference sequence). CDR3 size: 13 residues. CDR3: CGNKTGAKNIQYF. The CDR3 nucleotides read TGTGGGAATAAGACGGGGGCCAAAAACATTCAGTACTTC.

This chain uses TRBV10-3 with TRBJ2-7, with TRBD2 matching 8 bases. This CDR3 comprises 15 residues. Germline lookup yields CDR1 ENHRY and CDR2 SYGVKD. V lost 5 bases and J lost 0; bases outside the gene matches: 6. This CDR3 is CAISPLAGGSYEQYF. The DNA of the CDR3 is TGTGCCATCAGTCCCCTGGCGGGAGGCTCCTACGAGCAGTACTTC.

The chain couples TRBV29-1 to TRBJ2-3; D may be TRBD2 (7 bases). V lost 6 bases, J lost 1 base, and 23 bases lay in between. This CDR3 contains 17 residues. The germline gives CDR1 SQVTM, CDR2 ANQGSEA. This CDR3 is CSVQGGGAFKRTDTQYF. The CDR3 region has the DNA TGCAGCGTCCAGGGTGGGGGGGCCTTCAAGCGCACAGATACGCAGTATTTT.

V gene TRBV5-3 combines with J gene TRBJ1-2; D might be TRBD1 (5 bases). TRBV5-3 is assigned to the ORF class and has an uncertain function. The V end lost 0 bases, the J end lost 7 bases, and 13 bases lay between the germline ends. This CDR3 is 14 amino acids long. The CDR3 protein is CARSLGGVGGGYTF. CDR3 sequence (DNA): TGTGCCAGAAGCTTGGGCGGGGTCGGGGGTGGCTACACCTTC.

The chain is built from TRBV11-2 and TRBJ2-3; 8 nucleotides line up with TRBD2. Germline V gene data show CDR1 as SGHAT and CDR2 as FQNNGV. The V segment lost 1 base and the J segment 6 bases; nucleotides outside the gene matches: 9. The CDR3 is 16 amino acids. The CDR3 DNA follows: TGTGCCAGCAGCTTAGGCCTCCGGGCGGGGGGCGATACGCAGTATTTT. Amino acids: CASSLGLRAGGDTQYF.

The V and J genes are TRBV24-1 and TRBJ2-1, with 14 bases that match TRBD2. V lost 9 bases, J lost 6 bases, and 3 bases stayed unmatched. The CDR3 has 14 amino acids. The V gene's germline CDR1 is KGHDR and CDR2 SFDVKD. CDR3 residues: CATGGLAGANEQFF. For the CDR3, the DNA is TGTGCCACCGGGGGACTAGCGGGAGCCAATGAGCAGTTCTTC.

The gene calls are TRBV29-1 and TRBJ2-7; D gene unclear. The CDR3 is 10 amino acids. Germline CDR1 and CDR2: SQVTM and ANQGSEA. V lost 5 bases to trimming and J lost 6 bases, with 8 bases between them. The CDR3 sequence is CSVFAGEQYF. DNA for the CDR3: TGCAGCGTTTTTGCCGGCGAGCAGTACTTC.

The rearrangement uses TRBV18 and TRBJ1-3; TRBD1 might be the D (6 bases). The CDR3 loop spans 15 amino acids. Germline V gene lookup returns CDR1 KGHSH and CDR2 LQKENI. V was shortened by 3 bases and J by 4 bases, with 13 bases between the two germline ends. The CDR3 bases are TGTGCCAGCTCACCCGCCGCAGGGGACGGAAACACCATATATTTT. Translating it yields CASSPAAGDGNTIYF.

This rearrangement joins TRBV6-5 to TRBJ1-2; D is unresolved. The germline V gene has CDR1 MNHEY and CDR2 SVGAGI. This CDR3 is built from 13 residues. V was trimmed by 11 bases and J by 0 bases, leaving 13 bases between them. The CDR3 loop reads CAAREKANYGYTF. CDR3 DNA sequence: TGTGCCGCCCGGGAGAAGGCTAACTATGGCTACACCTTC.

The chain recombines TRBV6-5 with TRBJ1-1; 10 nucleotides agree with TRBD1. The CDR3 sequence is 15 residues long. V shed 0 bases and J 4 bases; nucleotides not matched to a gene: 2. In germline, CDR1 is MNHEY, CDR2 SVGAGI. Here the CDR3 reads CASSYSRDRGTEAFF. CDR3 bases: TGTGCCAGCAGTTACTCCCGGGACAGGGGCACTGAAGCTTTCTTT.

The gene calls are TRBV6-5 and TRBJ2-6, with D perhaps matching TRBD2 (5 bases). Trimming removed 2 bases at V and 2 bases at J, with 10 bases between. This CDR3 is 16 amino acids long. CDR1 is MNHEY, CDR2 SVGAGI, per germline. CDR3 DNA sequence: TGTGCCAGCAGTTACCGCGGGTTTGCTGGGGCCAACGTCCTGACTTTC. Residues: CASSYRGFAGANVLTF.

The rearrangement links TRBV6-2 or TRBV6-3 to TRBJ2-7; 7 nucleotides agree with TRBD1. V lost 2 bases and J lost 2; bases outside the gene matches: 9. Germline loops: CDR1 MNHEY, CDR2 SVGEGT. The CDR3 contains 16 residues. CDR3 DNA sequence: TGTGCCAGCAGTTACCCTGACAGGGTTCGGACCTACGAGCAGTACTTC. Protein: CASSYPDRVRTYEQYF.

This clone was seen only a few times. The chain links TRBV25-1 to TRBJ2-3, with D perhaps matching TRBD2 (7 bases). The germline V gene encodes CDR1 MGHDK and CDR2 SYGVNS. V was shortened by 1 base and J by 7 bases, with 15 bases between the two germline ends. The CDR3 extends over 15 amino acids. CDR3 coding DNA: TGTGCCAGCAGTGAATGGGGGGGCGGCGCGAATACGCAGTATTTT. It yields the protein CASSEWGGGANTQYF.

CDR3 nucleotides: TGTGCCAGCAGCTTCTCCGGGACACCCGGAAACACCATATATTTT. Amino acids: CASSFSGTPGNTIYF. The chain combines TRBV7-2 with TRBJ1-3; possible D gene TRBD1, 6 bases. V lost 3 bases to trimming and J lost 4 bases, with 13 bases between them. CDR1 SGHTA and CDR2 FQGNSA come from the germline V gene. The CDR3 extends over 15 amino acids.

This rearrangement joins TRBV4-3 to TRBJ2-4, with 15 nucleotides matching TRBD2. The V gene end was trimmed by 1 base and the J gene end by 5 bases; junction bases not matched to a gene: 3. The CDR3 loop spans 17 amino acids. CDR1 is LGHNA and CDR2 is YSLEER in the germline V gene. CDR3 sequence reads: CASSQARTSGGENIQYF. DNA for the CDR3: TGCGCCAGCAGCCAAGCTAGGACTAGCGGGGGGGAAAACATTCAGTACTTC.

This clone was observed once. The chain combines TRBV5-4 with TRBJ2-1; 7 positions agree with TRBD1. The CDR3 is 15 residues long. J gave up 0 bases and V 4 bases, and 4 bases lay outside the gene matches. Per germline, CDR1 SGHNT and CDR2 YYREEE (reference sequence). The CDR3 DNA reads as TGTGCCAGCAGCATCGGACAGGACTCCTACAATGAGCAGTTCTTC. Encoded protein: CASSIGQDSYNEQFF.

The chain carries TRBV6-5 and TRBJ2-5; 7 bases fit TRBD2. CDR3 length: 14 residues. The V gene's germline CDR1 is MNHEY and CDR2 SVGAGI. V shed 10 bases and J 2 bases; nucleotides not matched to a gene: 10. The chain's CDR3 is CATTGGRSQETQYF. Here the CDR3 DNA reads TGTGCCACCACGGGGGGACGCAGTCAAGAGACCCAGTACTTC.

The chain uses TRBV9 and TRBJ1-2; perhaps TRBD1 as D (6 bases). Deletions cut 6 bases from V and 1 base from J, with 13 bases between. Germline CDR1 is SGDLS and CDR2 is YYNGEE. There are 14 residues in the CDR3. The CDR3 loop is CASKGQQNNYGYTF. The DNA of the CDR3 is TGTGCCAGCAAAGGACAGCAGAATAACTATGGCTACACCTTC.

This chain uses TRBV24-1 with TRBJ1-2; 9 positions agree with TRBD1. The V and J ends lost 4 bases and 4 bases, in that order; junction bases with no gene match: 6. The CDR3 sequence is 15 residues long. In germline, CDR1 is KGHDR, CDR2 SFDVKD. The CDR3, as DNA: TGTGCCACCAGTGACCGGACAGGGGCGAGCTATGGCTACACCTTC. Translating it yields CATSDRTGASYGYTF.

This rearrangement joins TRBV5-8 to TRBJ1-2; 9 nucleotides line up with TRBD1. Germline CDR1 and CDR2: SGHTS and YDEGEE. The CDR3 is made up of 15 amino acids. The ends lost 4 bases at V and 0 bases at J; junction bases unmatched: 4. The CDR3 nucleotides read TGTGCCAGCAGCCCCGGGGACAGGGCTAACTATGGCTACACCTTC. Translated: CASSPGDRANYGYTF.

The chain recombines TRBV6-2 or TRBV6-3 with TRBJ1-2, with TRBD1 matching 7 bases. The germline V gene has CDR1 MNHEY and CDR2 SVGEGT. CDR3 length equals 15 residues. After removal of 5 bases from V and 3 bases from J, the junction contained 9 bases not matched to a gene. The chain's CDR3 is CASSIQQGLHYGYTF. The CDR3 DNA reads as TGTGCCAGCAGTATCCAACAGGGGCTCCACTATGGCTACACCTTC.

The chain employs TRBV3-1 (or the pseudogene TRBV3-2) and TRBJ1-2; perhaps TRBD1 as D (6 bases). This CDR3 spans 17 amino acids. Trimming removed 0 bases at V and 5 bases at J, with 19 bases between. The germline gives CDR1 LGHDT, CDR2 YNNKEL (reference sequence). The CDR3 reads CASSQELRVVGGYGYTF. The DNA for the CDR3 is TGTGCCAGCAGCCAAGAATTAAGGGTGGTAGGGGGATATGGCTACACCTTC.